A single sample is the source of the 32 T cell receptor beta chains below, sequenced in a study of shared clonotypes between healthy human individuals. TCRdb keeps only in-frame clones here, not all; method: immunoSEQ multiplex PCR. The sample records about 990,000 clones, roughly 74% being singletons. The sample comprised memory CD4+ T cells from PBMCs. Subset described: CD45RA-negative fraction. Source of these receptors: a man younger than 35 in good health. Some clones in this sample may be carry-over from other donors' samples.

The V gene is TRBV18, the J gene TRBJ1-2; D ambiguous. The CDR3 has 15 residues. V was shortened by 3 bases and J by 4 bases, with 15 bases between the two germline ends. Germline V gene data show CDR1 as KGHSH and CDR2 as LQKENI. The CDR3 DNA sequence: TGTGCCAGCTCACCCGAATCTATGGTGGGCTATGGCTACACCTTC. It translates to CASSPESMVGYGYTF.

The J gene is TRBJ1-1, the V gene TRBV28, with 9 bases aligning to TRBD1. The J segment lost 1 base and the V segment lost 8 bases, leaving 8 bases of the junction unmatched. Germline CDR1 is MDHEN and CDR2 is SYDVKM. CDR3 length: 15 amino acids. CDR3 loop: CASSETGGPNTEAFF. Here the CDR3 DNA reads TGTGCCAGCTCGGAGACAGGGGGGCCGAACACTGAAGCTTTCTTT.

Details on this clone: This is likely an artifact of a read error, given a far larger clone one base away. The chain couples TRBV30 to TRBJ1-2; D not certain. In germline, CDR1 is GTSNPN, CDR2 SVGIG (reference sequence). CDR3 length: 12 residues. DNA of the CDR3: TGTGCCTGGAGTGTCGACACATATGGCCACACCTTC. Translating gives CAWSVDTYGHTF. The variable domain in full, with the rest retrieved from reference TRBV30 and TRBJ1-2, is SQTIHQWPATLVQPVGSPLSLECTVEGTSNPNLYWYRQAAGRGLQLLFYSVGIGQISSEVPQNLSASRPQDRQFILSSKKLLLSDSGFYLCAWSVDTYGHTFGSGTRLTVV.

The chain has TRBV5-1 and TRBJ1-2; weak D call: TRBD1 (6 bases). V lost 0 bases and J 8 bases, leaving 14 bases between the germline ends. The CDR3 totals 14 residues. Germline V gene lookup returns CDR1 SGHRS and CDR2 YFSETQ. CDR3 region: CASSLDGTRAGYTF. The CDR3 DNA reads as TGCGCCAGCAGCTTGGATGGGACAAGGGCCGGCTACACCTTC.

The V and J genes are TRBV7-3 and TRBJ2-1, with 12 bases identical to TRBD2. V lost 1 base, J lost 12 bases, and 10 bases stayed unmatched. CDR1 and CDR2 (germline): SGHTA, FQGTGA. This CDR3 has 16 amino acids. The CDR3 here is CASSLIGSSGRAGQFF. DNA of the CDR3: TGTGCCAGCAGCTTAATCGGTTCTAGCGGGAGGGCCGGGCAGTTCTTC.

This clone was recorded once. This sequence joins TRBV7-2 and TRBJ1-2; D is unclear. The CDR3 loop spans 15 amino acids. The germline V gene encodes CDR1 SGHTA and CDR2 FQGNSA. V gave up 1 base and J gave up 4 bases, with 13 bases separating them. CDR3 amino acids: CASSLDHSSGYGYTF. The CDR3 DNA sequence: TGTGCCAGCAGCTTAGATCACTCCTCGGGCTATGGCTACACCTTC.

The V gene is TRBV7-2, the J gene TRBJ2-5, with 7 bases matching TRBD2. The CDR3 runs 16 residues. Germline V lookup: CDR1 SGHTA, CDR2 FQGNSA. V was pared by 5 bases and J by 2 bases, with 11 bases of the junction left unmatched. CDR3 sequence (DNA): TGTGCCAGCAGCCCGAGACTAGCTCCGGGTCAAGAGACCCAGTACTTC. Amino acid sequence: CASSPRLAPGQETQYF.

Remarks on this clone: This clone may be a read error of a much larger clone one base away. The V and J genes are TRBV5-5 and TRBJ1-5; 7 bases agree with TRBD1. Germline assignment: CDR1 SGHKS and CDR2 YYEKEE (reference sequence). The CDR3 consists of 14 residues. Trimming at V came to 5 bases and at J to 3 bases, leaving 5 bases not matched to a gene. CDR3 in DNA: TGTGCCAGCAGATCGGGACAGCCCAATCAGCCCCAGCATTTT. Protein: CASRSGQPNQPQHF.

This clone came up many times. Written as DNA, the CDR3 is TGTGCCAGCAGTTACCACCTAGGGACTGGGGCCAACGTCCTGACTTTC. Translated: CASSYHLGTGANVLTF. V usage is TRBV6-6 and J usage is TRBJ2-6, with D hard to call. Germline V gene lookup returns CDR1 MNHNY and CDR2 SVGAGI (reference sequence). The V and J ends lost 2 bases and 2 bases respectively, with 10 bases between them. The CDR3 is made up of 16 amino acids.

V and J are TRBV18 and TRBJ1-5; possible D gene TRBD1, 5 bases. The CDR3 loop spans 13 amino acids. With 5 bases removed from V and 5 bases from J, the gap between germline ends came to 10 bases. Per the germline V gene, CDR1 is KGHSH and CDR2 is LQKENI. CDR3 sequence reads: CASSGGRDQPQHF. The CDR3 DNA sequence: TGTGCCAGCTCAGGGGGACGGGATCAGCCCCAGCATTTT.

This clone has more than one count but fewer than ten. The CDR3 here is CASSLPQLAYEQYF. CDR3 nucleotides: TGTGCCAGCAGTTTACCGCAGTTGGCCTACGAGCAGTACTTC. The chain recombines TRBV28 with TRBJ2-5; D is unclear. The last part of the DNA fits TRBJ2-7 better; the J call may be wrong. CDR1 and CDR2 (germline): MDHEN, SYDVKM. This CDR3 has 14 residues.

This clone has only a few counts. The same CDR3 also results from other DNA sequences found in this sample. The CDR3 sequence: CAWSVPGGGYTF. The CDR3 DNA follows: TGTGCCTGGAGTGTACCGGGGGGAGGCTACACCTTC. This rearrangement joins TRBV30 to TRBJ1-2; D may be TRBD1 (5 bases). Trimming took off 0 bases at V and 8 bases at J, with 10 bases between the two ends. Germline CDR1 reads GTSNPN; CDR2 reads SVGIG (reference sequence). This CDR3 has 12 residues.

The chain is built from TRBV11-3 and TRBJ2-5, with 13 positions matching TRBD2. Germline CDR1 SGHNT, CDR2 YENEEA. The CDR3 contains 15 residues. Trimming at V came to 1 base and at J to 4 bases, leaving 0 bases not matched to a gene. CDR3: CASSLGTSGRETQYF. The CDR3 region has the DNA TGTGCCAGCAGCTTAGGGACTAGCGGGAGAGAGACCCAGTACTTC.

The J gene is TRBJ1-1, the V gene TRBV13; D remains ambiguous. V was shortened by 2 bases and J by 6 bases, with 7 bases between the two germline ends. Germline lookup yields CDR1 PRHDT and CDR2 FYEKMQ (reference sequence). This CDR3 has 12 amino acids. The DNA for the CDR3 is TGTGCCAGCAGCTTACCCGGCGCTGAAGCTTTCTTT. It encodes CASSLPGAEAFF.

The chain carries TRBV19 and TRBJ1-1; D not certain. Germline CDR1 LNHDA, CDR2 SQIVND (reference sequence). The V and J ends lost 3 bases and 4 bases respectively, with 6 bases between them. The CDR3 has 12 residues. The CDR3 DNA reads as TGTGCCAGTAGTATTGAGCGCACTGAAGCTTTCTTT. Translation: CASSIERTEAFF.

J is TRBJ1-5 and V is TRBV28; TRBD1 might be the D (5 bases). Germline lookup yields CDR1 MDHEN and CDR2 SYDVKM. The CDR3 has 16 amino acids. The V and J ends lost 7 bases and 4 bases respectively, with 20 bases between them. The CDR3 DNA reads as TGTGCCAGCACCCAAATAACAGGTTCCCTTAATCAGCCCCAGCATTTT. This codes for CASTQITGSLNQPQHF. Full variable domain (remainder filled in from reference TRBV28 and TRBJ1-5): DVKVTQSSRYLVKRTGEKVFLECVQDMDHENMFWYRQDPGLGLRLIYFSYDVKMKEKGDIPEGYSVSREKKERFSLILESASTNQTSMYLCASTQITGSLNQPQHFGDGTRLSIL.

V is TRBV30 and J is TRBJ2-1, with D perhaps matching TRBD1 or TRBD2 (5 bases each). Germline CDR1 and CDR2: GTSNPN and SVGIG (reference sequence). This CDR3 has 12 residues. Trimming took 2 bases from V and 15 from J, leaving 17 bases between them. The CDR3 coding sequence is TGTGCCTGGAGTCGGGACGCGAGGCGTGGGTTCTTC. Protein: CAWSRDARRGFF.

The rearrangement links TRBV27 to TRBJ2-5; 12 bases are shared with TRBD2. V lost 5 bases, J lost 5 bases, and 12 bases stayed unmatched. Germline CDR1 reads MNHEY; CDR2 reads SMNVEV (reference sequence). The CDR3 spans 17 residues. CDR3 DNA sequence: TGTGCCAGCAGTACCAGGACTAGCGGGATCTCGGGGGAGACCCAGTACTTC. This gives the protein CASSTRTSGISGETQYF.

The table lists this clone with a count of one. This chain uses TRBV7-9 with TRBJ2-5; TRBD1 is a possible D gene (5 bases). Per germline, CDR1 SEHNR and CDR2 FQNEAQ (reference sequence). The CDR3 consists of 15 residues. V was trimmed by 0 bases and J by 0 bases, leaving 8 bases between them. The CDR3 DNA is TGTGCCAGCAGCTTAGCGGGGCAGAACCAAGAGACCCAGTACTTC. This gives the protein CASSLAGQNQETQYF.

The chain recombines TRBV11-2 with TRBJ2-5, with 9 positions matching TRBD2. CDR3 size: 16 residues. Per germline, CDR1 SGHAT and CDR2 FQNNGV. With V trimmed by 5 bases and J by 5 bases, 12 bases remained unmatched. CDR3 sequence (DNA): TGTGCCAGCAGCCCCCGGGTTAGCGGGAGATCCGAGACCCAGTACTTC. Protein: CASSPRVSGRSETQYF.

This clone has more than one count but fewer than ten. This sequence joins TRBV29-1 and TRBJ1-1, with TRBD1 identical over 8 bases. With 6 bases clipped from V and 7 bases from J, the junction kept 10 bases outside the gene matches. The CDR3 runs 13 residues. Germline V CDR1 and CDR2: SQVTM, ANQGSEA. The chain's CDR3 is CSVEPDRASEAFF. CDR3 coding DNA: TGCAGCGTCGAACCGGACAGGGCAAGTGAAGCTTTCTTT.

CDR3 amino acids: CASSRAGTGAKNIQYF. As DNA, the CDR3 is TGCGCCAGCAGCCGAGCCGGGACAGGAGCCAAAAACATTCAGTACTTC. The gene calls are TRBV4-3 and TRBJ2-4; 8 bases are shared with TRBD1. The CDR3 extends over 16 amino acids. The V gene's germline CDR1 is LGHNA and CDR2 YSLEER. Germline trimming cut 4 bases from V and 0 bases from J; bases unmatched to any gene: 5.

Of note for this clone: Other DNA sequences in this sample translate to the same CDR3. The chain uses TRBV5-1 and TRBJ2-7; D ambiguous. The germline CDR1 and CDR2 sequences are SGHRS and YFSETQ. The CDR3 consists of 11 residues. V was clipped by 0 bases and J by 6 bases, with 4 bases between them. CDR3 sequence reads: CASSLASEQYF. In nucleotides, the CDR3 is TGCGCCAGCAGCTTGGCTAGCGAGCAGTACTTC.

The rearrangement links TRBV5-5 to TRBJ1-5; tentative D call: TRBD1 (5 bases). CDR1 is SGHKS, CDR2 YYEKEE, per germline (reference sequence). With 7 bases removed from V and 4 bases from J, the gap between germline ends came to 12 bases. The CDR3 spans 13 residues. CDR3 residues: CASRQGNNQPQHF. The CDR3 coding sequence is TGTGCCAGCCGGCAGGGTAATAATCAGCCCCAGCATTTT.

The chain uses TRBV6-6 and TRBJ1-3, with 7 bases lining up with TRBD1. J gave up 2 bases and V 4 bases, and 2 bases lay outside the gene matches. In germline, CDR1 is MNHNY, CDR2 SVGAGI (reference sequence). The CDR3 consists of 14 residues. The CDR3 loop is CASSSTGAGNTIYF. DNA of the CDR3: TGTGCCAGCAGTTCTACAGGGGCTGGAAACACCATATATTTT.

The chain has TRBV7-9 and TRBJ1-2; weak D call: TRBD1 (6 bases). Germline V gene data show CDR1 as SEHNR and CDR2 as FQNEAQ (reference sequence). This CDR3 region has 18 residues. V was trimmed by 2 bases and J by 2 bases, leaving 21 bases between them. The CDR3 DNA sequence: TGTGCCAGCAGCTTAATTCTGTCAGGGGAAGGAGGGAACTATGGCTACACCTTC. This translates into CASSLILSGEGGNYGYTF.

This sequence joins TRBV27 and TRBJ2-4, with 8 bases matching TRBD2. The V gene end was trimmed by 5 bases and the J gene end by 6 bases; junction bases not matched to a gene: 6. The germline V gene has CDR1 MNHEY and CDR2 SMNVEV (reference sequence). The CDR3 runs to 14 residues. The CDR3 DNA is TGTGCCAGCAGTGGCGGGGGGCTGTTAAACATTCAGTACTTC. This translates into CASSGGGLLNIQYF.

V is TRBV7-2 and J is TRBJ2-7; 9 bases fit TRBD2. V lost 4 bases, J lost 1 base, and 2 bases stayed unmatched. CDR3 size: 14 residues. CDR1 and CDR2 (germline): SGHTA, FQGNSA. The CDR3 DNA sequence: TGTGCCAGCAGCTATAGCGGGAGTTCCTACGAGCAGTACTTC. This encodes CASSYSGSSYEQYF.

V gene TRBV7-2 combines with J gene TRBJ2-7; TRBD2 is a possible D gene (6 bases). V was pared by 3 bases and J by 6 bases, with 15 bases between. Germline CDR1 and CDR2: SGHTA and FQGNSA. CDR3 size: 14 residues. This CDR3 reads CASSLGPAGREQYF. The CDR3 DNA reads as TGTGCCAGCAGCTTGGGACCAGCGGGTCGCGAGCAGTACTTC.

CDR3 sequence (DNA): TGTGCCATCAGTGTGACCGGGACAGGGGGGGACGAGCAGTACTTC. Protein product: CAISVTGTGGDEQYF. This chain joins TRBV10-3 and TRBJ2-7, with 11 nucleotides matching TRBD1. The CDR3 covers 15 residues. In germline, CDR1 is ENHRY, CDR2 SYGVKD. The junction had 7 bases not matched to a gene; V was cut back by 4 bases and J by 5 bases.

The rearrangement uses TRBV6-6 and TRBJ2-3; 7 bases fit TRBD2. Germline loops: CDR1 MNHNY, CDR2 SVGAGI (reference sequence). V shed 5 bases, J shed 6 bases, and the junction held 2 bases outside the gene matches. The CDR3 is 12 amino acids. The CDR3: CASSTGGDTQYF. The CDR3 DNA reads TGTGCCAGCAGTACCGGGGGGGATACGCAGTATTTT.

The chain couples TRBV11-3 to TRBJ2-7; 11 nucleotides agree with TRBD1. V trimming: 4 bases; J trimming: 5 bases; junction bases outside the gene matches: 7. Germline V gives CDR1 SGHNT, CDR2 YENEEA. The CDR3 has 15 amino acids. CDR3 sequence: CASSSSRDRGDEQYF. As DNA, the CDR3 is TGTGCCAGCAGCTCATCCCGGGACAGGGGGGACGAGCAGTACTTC.